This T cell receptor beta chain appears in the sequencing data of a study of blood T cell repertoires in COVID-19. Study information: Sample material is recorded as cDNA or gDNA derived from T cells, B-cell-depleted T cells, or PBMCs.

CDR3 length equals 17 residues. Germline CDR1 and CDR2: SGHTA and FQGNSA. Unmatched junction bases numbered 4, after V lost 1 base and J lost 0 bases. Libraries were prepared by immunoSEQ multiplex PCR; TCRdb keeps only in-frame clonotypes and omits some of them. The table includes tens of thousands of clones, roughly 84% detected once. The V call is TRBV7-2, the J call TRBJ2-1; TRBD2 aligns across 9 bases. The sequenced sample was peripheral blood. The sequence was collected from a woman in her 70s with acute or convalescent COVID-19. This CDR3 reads CASSLGYSGSSYNEQFF. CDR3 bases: TGTGCCAGCAGCTTAGGTTATAGCGGGAGCTCCTACAATGAGCAGTTCTTC.